The 15 T cell receptor beta chains reported below all come from one sample, sequenced in a study of shared clonotypes between healthy human individuals. Terminally differentiated effector memory CD45RA+ cells were left out of the naive CD8 fraction, which was CD45RO-negative and positively selected for CCR7. Method: immunoSEQ multiplex PCR; TCRdb's copy keeps in-frame clones and lacks some. The sample gives 550,000 to 750,000 clones, about 95% of which show up once; 0.11% is in the top ten. Sequenced material: naive CD8+ T cells sorted from blood. The receptor set was obtained from a woman aged 30 to 39 in good health.

A few counts support this clone. DNA of the CDR3: TGTGCCAGCAGTGTTCAGGGGAATCCGAACACTGAAGCTTTCTTT. This translates into CASSVQGNPNTEAFF. The V and J genes are TRBV6-5 and TRBJ1-1, with D perhaps matching TRBD1 (6 bases). V was cut by 5 bases and J by 1 base, with 14 bases left in between. CDR3 length equals 15 residues. CDR1 and CDR2 from the germline V gene are MNHEY and SVGAGI.

The chain uses TRBV30 and TRBJ2-5; TRBD1 matches at 10 bases. The CDR3 runs 15 residues. V trimming: 0 bases; J trimming: 5 bases; junction bases outside the gene matches: 6. CDR1 is GTSNPN, CDR2 SVGIG, per germline (reference sequence). CDR3 loop: CAWSVSGTGVETQYF. CDR3 coding DNA: TGTGCCTGGAGTGTATCGGGGACAGGGGTCGAGACCCAGTACTTC.

The chain uses TRBV28 and TRBJ1-1; no firm D call. The CDR3 runs 12 residues. From germline, CDR1 is MDHEN and CDR2 SYDVKM. Trimming cost V 7 bases and J 2 bases, with 8 bases left between them. CDR3 loop: CASNDPNTEAFF. The CDR3 DNA sequence: TGTGCCAGCAACGATCCAAACACTGAAGCTTTCTTT.

This clone has a single count. This chain joins TRBV4-2 and TRBJ2-5; D not certain. The J call is doubtful: the DNA matches TRBJ2-7 better. CDR1 LGHNA and CDR2 YNFKEQ come from the germline V gene. CDR3 length: 15 residues. CDR3 loop: CASSQESASSYEQYF. The CDR3 nucleotides read TGTGCCAGCAGCCAAGAGAGCGCCAGCTCCTACGAGCAGTACTTC.

The V call is TRBV28, the J call TRBJ2-1; D is perhaps TRBD1 (5 bases). The CDR3 is 13 amino acids. Germline V CDR1 and CDR2: MDHEN, SYDVKM. The germline V and J ends were trimmed by 3 bases and 15 bases, with 18 bases remaining between them. The CDR3 region is CASSLPDSGSVFF. The CDR3 DNA follows: TGTGCCAGCAGTTTGCCAGACAGTGGAAGCGTGTTCTTC.

The chain couples TRBV25-1 to TRBJ2-7; 7 bases fit TRBD1. This CDR3 region has 14 residues. Looked up from germline, CDR1 is MGHDK and CDR2 is SYGVNS. The ends lost 5 bases at V and 4 bases at J; junction bases unmatched: 8. As DNA, the CDR3 is TGTGCCAGCAGTCCCGAGGGACAGCCTTACGAGCAGTACTTC. Amino acids: CASSPEGQPYEQYF.

Remarks on this clone: Within the sample, other DNA sequences also encode this same CDR3. The chain links TRBV7-9 to TRBJ2-7; D gene uncertain. Trimming cost V 5 bases and J 4 bases, with 9 bases left between them. The germline V gene encodes CDR1 SEHNR and CDR2 FQNEAQ (reference sequence). The CDR3 runs 12 residues. The DNA for the CDR3 is TGTGCCAGCAGCCCAAACTCTTACGAGCAGTACTTC. This gives the protein CASSPNSYEQYF. Full variable domain (remainder filled in from reference TRBV7-9 and TRBJ2-7): DTGVSQNPRHKITKRGQNVTFRCDPISEHNRLYWYRQTLGQGPEFLTYFQNEAQLEKSRLLSDRFSAERPKGSFSTLEIQRTEQGDSAMYLCASSPNSYEQYFGPGTRLTVT.

V and J are TRBV19 and TRBJ1-5, with D possibly matching TRBD1 (6 bases). This CDR3 comprises 13 residues. Germline V gives CDR1 LNHDA, CDR2 SQIVND (reference sequence). V shed 8 bases and J shed 2 bases, with 10 bases lying between them. The CDR3 spells CASLDSGNQPQHF. CDR3 nucleotides: TGTGCCAGTTTGGACAGTGGCAATCAGCCCCAGCATTTT.

V usage is TRBV28 and J usage is TRBJ2-7, with 8 bases that match TRBD1. CDR3 length: 14 amino acids. V dropped 6 bases and J dropped 7; count of bases not matched to a gene: 11. Germline assignment: CDR1 MDHEN and CDR2 SYDVKM. For the CDR3, the DNA is TGTGCCAGCAGGAAGACAGGGGCCCCCTGGGAGCAGTACTTC. This codes for CASRKTGAPWEQYF.

The chain couples TRBV9 to TRBJ2-7; the match to TRBD2 covers 10 bases. With 3 bases clipped from V and 5 bases from J, the junction kept 8 bases outside the gene matches. The CDR3 consists of 15 residues. CDR1 and CDR2 from the germline V gene are SGDLS and YYNGEE. The CDR3 DNA reads TGTGCCAGCAGCGCGGGGGGACTAGCGAATGACGAGCAGTACTTC. It encodes CASSAGGLANDEQYF.

V and J are TRBV15 and TRBJ1-1; TRBD1 aligns across 7 bases. Germline V gene sequence: CDR1 LNHNV, CDR2 YYDKDF (reference sequence). The V gene end was trimmed by 5 bases and the J gene end by 1 base; junction bases not matched to a gene: 13. The CDR3 spans 17 residues. In nucleotides, the CDR3 is TGTGCCACCAGCTCTAGGAGGAAAACAGGGGCGAACACTGAAGCTTTCTTT. Protein product: CATSSRRKTGANTEAFF.

The rearrangement links TRBV27 to TRBJ2-1; 8 positions agree with TRBD2. CDR1 is MNHEY, CDR2 SMNVEV, per germline (reference sequence). Trimming at V came to 6 bases and at J to 3 bases, leaving 4 bases not matched to a gene. This CDR3 has 14 amino acids. CDR3 sequence reads: CASRPGLVYNEQFF. DNA for the CDR3: TGTGCCAGCAGACCGGGACTAGTCTACAATGAGCAGTTCTTC.

The chain combines TRBV7-6 with TRBJ1-1, with D uncertain. The germline V and J ends were trimmed by 5 bases and 0 bases, with 10 bases remaining between them. In germline, CDR1 is SGHVS, CDR2 FNYEAQ. The CDR3 covers 14 residues. The CDR3 loop is CASSPVEMNTEAFF. CDR3 DNA sequence: TGTGCCAGCAGCCCCGTGGAGATGAACACTGAAGCTTTCTTT.

This chain connects TRBV19 to TRBJ1-5, with TRBD1 as a possible D gene (5 bases). The CDR3 length is 15 residues. Germline-derived CDR1 and CDR2 are LNHDA and SQIVND (reference sequence). Trimming pared 1 base from V and 0 bases from J, leaving 7 bases between. CDR3 DNA: TGTGCCAGTAGTATAGCAGGGCCTAGCAATCAGCCCCAGCATTTT. Protein sequence: CASSIAGPSNQPQHF.

A note on this clone: Relative to the germline gene, one junction end is altered; a read error may explain this. This chain connects TRBV2 to TRBJ1-2; D is undetermined. There are 11 residues in the CDR3. Germline CDR1 reads SNHLY; CDR2 reads FYNNEI. The CDR3: CASREVYGYTF. Here the CDR3 DNA reads TGTGCCAGCAGGGAAGTATATGGCTACACCTTC.